The 9 T cell receptor beta chains below were found in one sample sequenced in a study of blood T cell repertoires in COVID-19. Clones were sequenced by immunoSEQ multiplex PCR, and TCRdb holds only the in-frame ones, with some missing. The sample contains some 80,000 clones, 65% to 85% of which appear only once. Sample: peripheral blood. The origin of the receptors is a man aged 55 to 69 with active or convalescent COVID-19.

The V gene is TRBV7-2, the J gene TRBJ1-3; D is unresolved. The V gene's germline CDR1 is SGHTA and CDR2 FQGNSA. The V gene lost 1 base and the J gene lost 2 bases, with 15 bases spanning the gap. The CDR3 has 17 residues. CDR3 DNA sequence: TGTGCCAGCAGCTTAGTATTCCCCGGGTCTGCTGGAAACACCATATATTTT. Its protein product is CASSLVFPGSAGNTIYF.

The chain employs TRBV10-3 and TRBJ1-4; D remains unclear. CDR1 is ENHRY, CDR2 SYGVKD, per germline. The germline V and J ends were trimmed by 4 bases and 4 bases, with 4 bases remaining between them. This CDR3 comprises 12 residues. CDR3 DNA sequence: TGTGCCATCAGTGGAGATAATGAAAAACTGTTTTTT. Its protein is CAISGDNEKLFF.

The sample holds one count of this clone. The V call is TRBV19, the J call TRBJ2-5, with a possible D match to TRBD1 (6 bases). CDR1 and CDR2 from the germline V gene are LNHDA and SQIVND (reference sequence). The CDR3 length is 16 residues. V dropped 4 bases and J dropped 3 bases, with 18 bases sitting between them. CDR3 bases: TGTGCCAGTAGTAAGTGGGGGCAGGGGATCGAAGAGACCCAGTACTTC. This sequence encodes CASSKWGQGIEETQYF.

The rearrangement joins TRBV7-6 to TRBJ2-7; a weak D match, TRBD2 (5 bases). Germline assignment: CDR1 SGHVS and CDR2 FNYEAQ. CDR3 size: 13 residues. Trimming removed 2 bases from V and 7 bases from J, with 12 bases in between. CDR3 bases: TGTGCCAGCAGCTTATACCGGGAAAGGGAGCAGTACTTC. It is translated as CASSLYREREQYF. Looking up the rest from reference TRBV7-6 and TRBJ2-7 gives the full variable domain: GAGVSQSPRYKVTKRGQDVALRCDPISGHVSLYWYRQALGQGPEFLTYFNYEAQQDKSGLPNDRFSAERPEGSISTLTIQRTEQRDSAMYRCASSLYREREQYFGPGTRLTVT.

The rearrangement links TRBV19 to TRBJ1-4; possible D gene TRBD1, 6 bases. The V gene lost 5 bases and the J gene lost 2 bases, with 9 bases spanning the gap. Germline CDR1 LNHDA, CDR2 SQIVND (reference sequence). The CDR3 sequence is 14 residues long. CDR3 coding DNA: TGTGCCAGTAGTGTCGGACAGACTAATGAAAAACTGTTTTTT. It translates to CASSVGQTNEKLFF.

This clone was recorded a few times. V and J are TRBV5-4 and TRBJ2-3, with D possibly matching TRBD1 (6 bases). CDR3 length equals 15 residues. Looked up from germline, CDR1 is SGHNT and CDR2 is YYREEE (reference sequence). The V end was cut by 2 bases, the J end by 0 bases, with 10 bases between. This chain's CDR3 is CASSLRQASTDTQYF. The CDR3 DNA is TGTGCCAGCAGCTTAAGACAGGCTAGCACAGATACGCAGTATTTT.

V usage is TRBV4-3 and J usage is TRBJ1-2; TRBD1 aligns across 7 bases. Germline V gene lookup returns CDR1 LGHNA and CDR2 YSLEER. J was trimmed by 3 bases and V by 1 base; bases with no gene match: 11. This CDR3 is built from 17 residues. The CDR3 bases are TGCGCCAGCAGCCAAGTGGCCGGAACCAGGGGGGACTATGGCTACACCTTC. Its protein product is CASSQVAGTRGDYGYTF.

This chain joins TRBV19 and TRBJ2-5; 9 bases are a match to TRBD2. V lost 5 bases to trimming and J lost 5 bases; unmatched junction nucleotides: 6. The CDR3 covers 14 residues. Looked up from germline, CDR1 is LNHDA and CDR2 is SQIVND (reference sequence). The CDR3 bases are TGTGCCAGTAGTCCGGGACTAGCATTCGAGACCCAGTACTTC. Translation gives CASSPGLAFETQYF.

This chain uses TRBV29-1 with TRBJ1-4, with a possible D match to TRBD1 (5 bases). The CDR3 runs 12 residues. V gave up 4 bases and J gave up 8 bases, with 11 bases separating them. Germline loops: CDR1 SQVTM, CDR2 ANQGSEA. As DNA, the CDR3 is TGCAGCGTTGGCGGGGGGAACGAAAAACTGTTTTTT. Encoded protein: CSVGGGNEKLFF.